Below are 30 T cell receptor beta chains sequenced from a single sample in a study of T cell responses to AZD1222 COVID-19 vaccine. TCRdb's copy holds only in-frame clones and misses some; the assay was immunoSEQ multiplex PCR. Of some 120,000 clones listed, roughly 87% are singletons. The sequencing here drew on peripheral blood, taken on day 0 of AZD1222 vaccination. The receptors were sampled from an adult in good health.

The chain's CDR3 is CASSLFGLAGTDTQYF. The CDR3 DNA reads TGTGCCAGCAGTTTATTCGGCCTAGCGGGGACAGATACGCAGTATTTT. The genes are TRBV28 and TRBJ2-3; TRBD2 matches 9 bases. The CDR3 has 16 amino acids. Per germline, CDR1 MDHEN and CDR2 SYDVKM. V shed 1 base, J shed 3 bases, and the junction held 5 bases outside the gene matches.

The CDR3 coding sequence is TGTGCCAGCAGCGTTGGGACAGGGGTATACGAGCAGTACTTC. Translation: CASSVGTGVYEQYF. The chain recombines TRBV7-6 with TRBJ2-7; 10 bases fit TRBD1. Unmatched junction bases numbered 5, after V lost 5 bases and J lost 4 bases. From germline, CDR1 is SGHVS and CDR2 FNYEAQ. The CDR3 runs to 14 residues.

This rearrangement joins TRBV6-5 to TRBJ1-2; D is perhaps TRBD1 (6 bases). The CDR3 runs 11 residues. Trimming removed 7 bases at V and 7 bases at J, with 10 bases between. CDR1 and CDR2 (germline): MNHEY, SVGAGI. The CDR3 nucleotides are TGTGCCAGCAAACAGGGAATTGGCTACACCTTC. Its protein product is CASKQGIGYTF.

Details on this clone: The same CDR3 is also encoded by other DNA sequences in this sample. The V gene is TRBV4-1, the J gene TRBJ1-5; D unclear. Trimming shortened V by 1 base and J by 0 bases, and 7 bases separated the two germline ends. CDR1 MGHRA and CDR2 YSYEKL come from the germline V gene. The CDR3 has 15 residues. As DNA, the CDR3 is TGCGCCAGCAGCCAAGTTAGGGATAGCAATCAGCCCCAGCATTTT. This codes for CASSQVRDSNQPQHF.

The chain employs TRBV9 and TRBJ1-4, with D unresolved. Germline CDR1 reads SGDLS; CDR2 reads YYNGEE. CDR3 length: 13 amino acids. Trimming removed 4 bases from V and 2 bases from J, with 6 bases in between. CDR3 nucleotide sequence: TGTGCCAGCAGCCCCCGGACTAATGAAAAACTGTTTTTT. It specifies CASSPRTNEKLFF.

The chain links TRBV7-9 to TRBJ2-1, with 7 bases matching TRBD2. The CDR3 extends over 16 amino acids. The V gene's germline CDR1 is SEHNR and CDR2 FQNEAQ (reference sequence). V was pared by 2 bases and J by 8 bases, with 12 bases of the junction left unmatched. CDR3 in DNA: TGTGCCAGCAGCTTACAAACAGCGGGAACGCAAGATGAGCAGTTCTTC. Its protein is CASSLQTAGTQDEQFF.

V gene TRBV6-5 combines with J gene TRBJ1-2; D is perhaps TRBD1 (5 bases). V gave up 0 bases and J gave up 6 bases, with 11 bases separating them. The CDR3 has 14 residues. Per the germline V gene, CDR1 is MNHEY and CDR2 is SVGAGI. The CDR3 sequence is CASSYSVGEDGYTF. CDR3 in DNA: TGTGCCAGCAGTTACTCGGTAGGGGAAGATGGCTACACCTTC.

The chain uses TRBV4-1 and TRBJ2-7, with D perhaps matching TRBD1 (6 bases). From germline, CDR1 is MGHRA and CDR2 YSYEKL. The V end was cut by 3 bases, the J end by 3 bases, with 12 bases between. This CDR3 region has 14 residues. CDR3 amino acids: CASSHPTGSYEQYF. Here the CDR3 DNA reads TGCGCCAGCAGCCACCCAACAGGGAGCTACGAGCAGTACTTC.

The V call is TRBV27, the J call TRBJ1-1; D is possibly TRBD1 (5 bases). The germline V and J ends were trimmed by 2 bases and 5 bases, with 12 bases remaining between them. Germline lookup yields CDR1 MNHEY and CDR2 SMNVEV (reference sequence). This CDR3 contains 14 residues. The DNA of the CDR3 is TGTGCCAGCAGTTTAAGGGGAGGCAGTACTGAAGCTTTCTTT. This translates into CASSLRGGSTEAFF.

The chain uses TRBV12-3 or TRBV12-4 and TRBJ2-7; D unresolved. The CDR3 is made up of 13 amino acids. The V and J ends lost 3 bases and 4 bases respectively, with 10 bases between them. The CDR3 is CASSFDTGYEQYF. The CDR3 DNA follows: TGTGCCAGCAGTTTTGATACTGGTTACGAGCAGTACTTC.

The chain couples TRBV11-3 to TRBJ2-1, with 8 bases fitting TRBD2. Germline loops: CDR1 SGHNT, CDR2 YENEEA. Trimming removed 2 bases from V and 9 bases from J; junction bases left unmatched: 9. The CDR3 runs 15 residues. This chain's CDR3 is CASSLLSGSDAEQFF. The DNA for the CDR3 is TGTGCCAGCAGCTTACTGAGCGGGAGCGACGCTGAGCAGTTCTTC.

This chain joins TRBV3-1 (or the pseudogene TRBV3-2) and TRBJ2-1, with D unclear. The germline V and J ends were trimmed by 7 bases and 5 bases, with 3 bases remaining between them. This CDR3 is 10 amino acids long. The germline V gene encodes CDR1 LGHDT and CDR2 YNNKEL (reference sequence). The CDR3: CASNHNEQFF. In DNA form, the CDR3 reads TGTGCCAGCAACCACAATGAGCAGTTCTTC.

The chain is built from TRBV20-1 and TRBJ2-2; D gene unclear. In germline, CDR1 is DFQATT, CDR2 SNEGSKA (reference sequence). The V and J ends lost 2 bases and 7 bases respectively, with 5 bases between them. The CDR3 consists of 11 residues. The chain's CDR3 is CSARRDGELFF. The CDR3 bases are TGCAGTGCTAGACGCGACGGGGAGCTGTTTTTT.

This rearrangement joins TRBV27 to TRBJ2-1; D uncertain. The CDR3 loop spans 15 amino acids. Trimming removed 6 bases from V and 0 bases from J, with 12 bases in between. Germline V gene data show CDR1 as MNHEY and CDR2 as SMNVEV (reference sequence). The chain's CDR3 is CASSDTVSSYNEQFF. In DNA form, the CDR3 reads TGTGCCAGCAGCGACACCGTAAGCTCCTACAATGAGCAGTTCTTC.

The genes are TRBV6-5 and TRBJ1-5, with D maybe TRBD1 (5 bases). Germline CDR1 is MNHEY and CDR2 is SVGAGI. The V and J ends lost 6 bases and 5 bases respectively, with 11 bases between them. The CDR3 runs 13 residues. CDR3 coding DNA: TGTGCCAGCAGGCTGGAGGGGTATCAGCCCCAGCATTTT. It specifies CASRLEGYQPQHF.

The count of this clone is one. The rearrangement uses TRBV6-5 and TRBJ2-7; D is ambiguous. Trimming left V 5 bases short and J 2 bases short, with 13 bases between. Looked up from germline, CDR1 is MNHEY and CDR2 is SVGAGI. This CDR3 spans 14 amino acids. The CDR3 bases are TGTGCCAGCAGTCCGACGGGTTTTGCCTACGAGCAGTACTTC. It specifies CASSPTGFAYEQYF.

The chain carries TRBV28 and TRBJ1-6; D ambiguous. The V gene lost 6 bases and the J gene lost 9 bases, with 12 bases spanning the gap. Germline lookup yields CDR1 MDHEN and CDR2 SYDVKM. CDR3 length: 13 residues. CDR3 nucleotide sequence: TGTGCCAGCAGCCCTCTCGACGGTTCACCCCTCCACTTT. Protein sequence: CASSPLDGSPLHF.

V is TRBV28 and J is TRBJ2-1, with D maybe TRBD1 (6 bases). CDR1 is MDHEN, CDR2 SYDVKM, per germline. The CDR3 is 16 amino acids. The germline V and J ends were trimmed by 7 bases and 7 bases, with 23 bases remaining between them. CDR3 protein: CASIPRTGMGTNEQFF. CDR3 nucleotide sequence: TGTGCCAGCATCCCCCGGACGGGGATGGGGACAAATGAGCAGTTCTTC. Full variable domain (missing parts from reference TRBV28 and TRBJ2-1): DVKVTQSSRYLVKRTGEKVFLECVQDMDHENMFWYRQDPGLGLRLIYFSYDVKMKEKGDIPEGYSVSREKKERFSLILESASTNQTSMYLCASIPRTGMGTNEQFFGPGTRLTVL.

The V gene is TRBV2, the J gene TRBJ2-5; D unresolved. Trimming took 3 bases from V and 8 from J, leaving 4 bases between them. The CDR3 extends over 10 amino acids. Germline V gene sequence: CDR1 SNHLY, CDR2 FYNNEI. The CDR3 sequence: CASSEGTQYF. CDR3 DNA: TGTGCCAGCAGTGAGGGAACCCAGTACTTC.

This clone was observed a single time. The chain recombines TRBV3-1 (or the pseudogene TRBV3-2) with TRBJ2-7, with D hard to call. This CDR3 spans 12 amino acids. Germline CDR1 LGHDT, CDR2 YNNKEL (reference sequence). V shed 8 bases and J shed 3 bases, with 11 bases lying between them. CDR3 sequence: CASPPKSYEQYF. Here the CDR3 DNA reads TGTGCCAGCCCACCCAAGAGCTACGAGCAGTACTTC.

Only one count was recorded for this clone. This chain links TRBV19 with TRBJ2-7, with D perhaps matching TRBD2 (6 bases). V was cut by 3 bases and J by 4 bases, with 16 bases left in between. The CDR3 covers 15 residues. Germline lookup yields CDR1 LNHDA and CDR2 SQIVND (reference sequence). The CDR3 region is CASSIGGPSKYEQYF. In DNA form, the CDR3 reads TGTGCCAGTAGTATTGGAGGGCCCTCGAAATACGAGCAGTACTTC.

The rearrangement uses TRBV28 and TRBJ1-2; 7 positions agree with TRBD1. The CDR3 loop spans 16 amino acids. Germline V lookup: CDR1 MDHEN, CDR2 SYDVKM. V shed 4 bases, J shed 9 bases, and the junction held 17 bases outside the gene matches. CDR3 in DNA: TGTGCCAGCAGTTGGCAGGACAGGCTCGCCGGAGGGAGCTACACCTTC. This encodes CASSWQDRLAGGSYTF.

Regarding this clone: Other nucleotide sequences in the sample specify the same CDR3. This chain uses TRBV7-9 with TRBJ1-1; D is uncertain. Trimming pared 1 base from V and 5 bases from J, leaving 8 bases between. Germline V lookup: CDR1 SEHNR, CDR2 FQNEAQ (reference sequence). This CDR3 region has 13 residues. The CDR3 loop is CASSLDRGTEAFF. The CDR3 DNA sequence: TGTGCCAGCAGCTTAGACCGGGGAACTGAAGCTTTCTTT.

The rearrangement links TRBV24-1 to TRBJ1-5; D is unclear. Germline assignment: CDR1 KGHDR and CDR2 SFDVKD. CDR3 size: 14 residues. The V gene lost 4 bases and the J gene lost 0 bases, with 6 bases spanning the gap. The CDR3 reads CATSDPHSNQPQHF. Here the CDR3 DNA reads TGTGCCACCAGTGACCCCCATAGCAATCAGCCCCAGCATTTT.

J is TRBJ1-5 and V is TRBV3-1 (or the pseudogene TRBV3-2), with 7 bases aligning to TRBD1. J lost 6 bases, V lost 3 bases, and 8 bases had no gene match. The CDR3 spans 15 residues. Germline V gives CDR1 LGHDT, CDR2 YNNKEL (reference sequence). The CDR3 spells CASSQRGQGVQPQHF. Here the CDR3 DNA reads TGTGCCAGCAGCCAGCGAGGGCAGGGGGTTCAGCCCCAGCATTTT.

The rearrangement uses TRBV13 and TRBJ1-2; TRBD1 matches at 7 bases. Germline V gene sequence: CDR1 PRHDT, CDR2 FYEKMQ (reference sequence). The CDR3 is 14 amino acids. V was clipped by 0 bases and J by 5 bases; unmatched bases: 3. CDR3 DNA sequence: TGTGCCAGCAGCTTAGGGACAGGGTTGTATGGCTACACCTTC. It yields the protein CASSLGTGLYGYTF.

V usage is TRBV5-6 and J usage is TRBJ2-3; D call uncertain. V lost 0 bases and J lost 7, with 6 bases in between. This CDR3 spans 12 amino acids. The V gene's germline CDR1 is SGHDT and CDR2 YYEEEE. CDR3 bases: TGTGCCAGCAGCTTGGCCACGTATACGCAGTATTTT. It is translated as CASSLATYTQYF.

The CDR3 reads CASSRRRDSGANVLTF. CDR3 DNA sequence: TGTGCCAGTAGTAGACGACGGGACTCTGGGGCCAACGTCCTGACTTTC. V gene TRBV19 combines with J gene TRBJ2-6, with D tentatively TRBD2 (5 bases). The CDR3 spans 16 residues. V shed 4 bases and J shed 0 bases, with 10 bases lying between them. Germline CDR1 is LNHDA and CDR2 is SQIVND (reference sequence).

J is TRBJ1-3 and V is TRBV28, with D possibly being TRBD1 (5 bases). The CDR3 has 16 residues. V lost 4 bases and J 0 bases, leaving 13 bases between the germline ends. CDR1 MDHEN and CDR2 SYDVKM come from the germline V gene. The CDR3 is CASSSRRQFSGNTIYF. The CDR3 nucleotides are TGTGCCAGCAGTTCCCGTAGACAGTTCTCTGGAAACACCATATATTTT.

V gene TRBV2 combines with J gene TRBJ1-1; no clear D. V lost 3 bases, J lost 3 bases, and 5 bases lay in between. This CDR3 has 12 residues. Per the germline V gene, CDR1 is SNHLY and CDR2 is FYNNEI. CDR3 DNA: TGTGCCAGCAGTGAGGGGTACACTGAAGCTTTCTTT. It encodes CASSEGYTEAFF.